The next 25 T cell receptor beta chains were all read from a single sample in a study of T cell responses to AZD1222 COVID-19 vaccine. Profiled with immunoSEQ multiplex PCR; TCRdb holds only in-frame clones, not every one. This sample has about 86,000 clones, with around 73% found just once. Specimen: peripheral blood, collected on day 0 of AZD1222 vaccination. All receptors derive from an adult in good health.

This clone was seen more than once but under ten times. This chain connects TRBV7-8 to TRBJ2-1; D is perhaps TRBD1 (5 bases). Between the trimmed V and J ends, which lost 4 bases and 12 bases, there was a span of 28 bases. Germline CDR1 SGHVS, CDR2 FQNEAQ. This CDR3 has 17 amino acids. The CDR3 region is CASSSPLRYNPIGAQFF. In DNA, the CDR3 is TGTGCCAGCAGCTCCCCCTTGCGATACAACCCCATAGGGGCGCAGTTCTTC.

This clone was seen a few times. The chain links TRBV4-2 to TRBJ2-7; D remains ambiguous. Germline CDR1 LGHNA, CDR2 YNFKEQ. Trimming took 0 bases from V and 2 from J, leaving 11 bases between them. The CDR3 consists of 15 residues. In DNA form, the CDR3 reads TGTGCCAGCAGCCAAGATCAGCAGTCGCCCTACGAGCAGTACTTC. Encoded protein: CASSQDQQSPYEQYF.

This clone was seen once. The chain carries TRBV5-1 and TRBJ2-3; 7 bases match TRBD2. Germline CDR1 SGHRS, CDR2 YFSETQ. V trimming: 2 bases; J trimming: 7 bases; junction bases outside the gene matches: 10. This CDR3 has 15 amino acids. CDR3 sequence: CASSFRTGAGNTQYF. CDR3 sequence (DNA): TGCGCCAGCAGCTTCCGGACTGGAGCGGGGAATACGCAGTATTTT.

In this sample, this clone turned up a few times. The chain carries TRBV4-1 and TRBJ2-2; 7 bases are shared with TRBD2. The CDR3 extends over 14 amino acids. The J segment lost 4 bases and the V segment lost 4 bases, leaving 3 bases of the junction unmatched. Germline V gene lookup returns CDR1 MGHRA and CDR2 YSYEKL. CDR3 sequence reads: CASSRGSGTGELFF. The CDR3 DNA reads TGCGCCAGCAGCCGCGGGAGTGGCACCGGGGAGCTGTTTTTT.

The V gene is TRBV23-1, the J gene TRBJ2-7; 7 bases align to TRBD2. TRBV23-1 is an ORF for which the function is uncertain. V was pared by 0 bases and J by 4 bases, with 15 bases of the junction left unmatched. The CDR3 spans 18 residues. CDR3: CASSQSWDYYSNGYEQYF. Here the CDR3 DNA reads TGCGCCAGCAGTCAATCATGGGACTACTACTCGAACGGTTACGAGCAGTACTTC.

The sample holds a few counts of this clone. The genes are TRBV5-1 and TRBJ2-1, with 7 bases that match TRBD2. Germline-derived CDR1 and CDR2 are SGHRS and YFSETQ. The CDR3 sequence is 16 residues long. The V gene end was trimmed by 0 bases and the J gene end by 4 bases; junction bases not matched to a gene: 7. CDR3 bases: TGCGCCAGCAGCTTGGCCGGGCTAGCGGAGTACAATGAGCAGTTCTTC. Translation: CASSLAGLAEYNEQFF.

The table lists this clone with a count of one. The V and J genes are TRBV6-6 and TRBJ1-2; D is perhaps TRBD1 (5 bases). The CDR3 covers 13 residues. Germline-derived CDR1 and CDR2 are MNHNY and SVGAGI (reference sequence). V was shortened by 10 bases and J by 2 bases, with 14 bases between the two germline ends. The CDR3 loop reads CAMSRDGNYGYTF. The CDR3 bases are TGTGCCATGTCCCGGGACGGGAACTATGGCTACACCTTC.

V and J are TRBV7-9 and TRBJ1-2; TRBD1 is a possible D gene (6 bases). Trimming removed 5 bases from V and 8 bases from J, with 9 bases in between. Germline V gene data show CDR1 as SEHNR and CDR2 as FQNEAQ (reference sequence). The CDR3 runs 11 residues. The CDR3 here is CASSIDRGYTF. The CDR3 nucleotides read TGTGCCAGCAGCATTGACAGGGGCTACACCTTC.

The rearrangement links TRBV18 to TRBJ1-3; D call uncertain. Germline V gene sequence: CDR1 KGHSH, CDR2 LQKENI. V was clipped by 2 bases and J by 2 bases, with 7 bases between them. This CDR3 comprises 14 residues. The DNA for the CDR3 is TGTGCCAGCTCACCAACCCGGGCTGGAAACACCATATATTTT. Residues: CASSPTRAGNTIYF.

The V call is TRBV18, the J call TRBJ2-7, with TRBD2 as a possible D gene (6 bases). The CDR3 totals 15 residues. Germline assignment: CDR1 KGHSH and CDR2 LQKENI. V dropped 3 bases and J dropped 5 bases, with 17 bases sitting between them. The CDR3 is CASSPGGQPFNEQYF. CDR3 nucleotides: TGTGCCAGCTCACCCGGAGGGCAGCCTTTTAACGAGCAGTACTTC.

The V gene is TRBV29-1, the J gene TRBJ2-5; D possibly corresponds to TRBD1 (5 bases). CDR1 and CDR2 from the germline V gene are SQVTM and ANQGSEA. V shed 4 bases and J shed 4 bases, with 13 bases lying between them. The CDR3 runs 13 residues. CDR3 nucleotides: TGCAGCGTTGGAGAAGGGGTGGCAGAGACCCAGTACTTC. Its protein product is CSVGEGVAETQYF.

The rearrangement uses TRBV24-1 and TRBJ2-1; TRBD2 matches at 10 bases. V shed 6 bases and J 1 base; nucleotides not matched to a gene: 8. The CDR3 runs 17 residues. Germline V lookup: CDR1 KGHDR, CDR2 SFDVKD. The CDR3 reads CATSPGLAEISYNEQFF. Here the CDR3 DNA reads TGTGCCACCAGTCCAGGACTAGCGGAAATATCCTACAATGAGCAGTTCTTC.

J is TRBJ2-2 and V is TRBV6-5; D is unclear. This CDR3 spans 14 amino acids. Deletions cut 4 bases from V and 6 bases from J, with 12 bases between. CDR1 is MNHEY, CDR2 SVGAGI, per germline. The CDR3 region is CASSWFGEAGELFF. The CDR3, as DNA: TGTGCCAGCAGTTGGTTTGGGGAAGCCGGGGAGCTGTTTTTT.

The chain has TRBV18 and TRBJ1-2; D possibly corresponds to TRBD1 (6 bases). This CDR3 contains 16 residues. V was clipped by 2 bases and J by 8 bases, with 21 bases between them. The germline V gene encodes CDR1 KGHSH and CDR2 LQKENI. CDR3 nucleotides: TGTGCCAGCTCACCAACAACCACCTCACAGGGATCGGGCTACACCTTC. It encodes CASSPTTTSQGSGYTF.

This sequence joins TRBV6-5 and TRBJ1-5; 12 positions match TRBD1. After removal of 6 bases from V and 2 bases from J, the junction contained 2 bases not matched to a gene. The germline V gene has CDR1 MNHEY and CDR2 SVGAGI. The CDR3 length is 15 residues. The CDR3 DNA is TGTGCCAGCAGGGGACAGGGGGCTGGCAATCAGCCCCAGCATTTT. It translates to CASRGQGAGNQPQHF.

This chain connects TRBV19 to TRBJ2-2, with unresolved D. Trimming took 6 bases from V and 8 from J, leaving 10 bases between them. The CDR3 consists of 12 residues. Germline V lookup: CDR1 LNHDA, CDR2 SQIVND (reference sequence). The CDR3 bases are TGTGCCAGTAGGCCCCAAGAGGGGGAGCTGTTTTTT. Its protein is CASRPQEGELFF.

This clone has a handful of counts. This chain uses TRBV10-3 with TRBJ1-6, with TRBD1 as a possible D gene (5 bases). The V end lost 0 bases, the J end lost 5 bases, and 8 bases lay between the germline ends. Germline CDR1 is ENHRY and CDR2 is SYGVKD. The CDR3 extends over 15 amino acids. CDR3 sequence: CAISESIGDNSPLHF. CDR3 DNA sequence: TGTGCCATCAGTGAGTCGATAGGGGATAATTCACCCCTCCACTTT.

This clone has a handful of counts. The V and J genes are TRBV5-4 and TRBJ1-6; 8 bases align to TRBD1. CDR3 size: 17 residues. Germline-derived CDR1 and CDR2 are SGHNT and YYREEE (reference sequence). Trimming cost V 4 bases and J 10 bases; bases outside gene matches: 16. CDR3 sequence (DNA): TGTGCCAGCAGCATTGGGGCCCCGGGACAGGTGGTATCACCCCTCCACTTT. Protein product: CASSIGAPGQVVSPLHF.

CDR3 nucleotide sequence: TGTGCCAGCAGCAAAGCACCAGGGGAGGAGAACACTGAAGCTTTCTTT. Its translation: CASSKAPGEENTEAFF. The genes are TRBV21-1 and TRBJ1-1. TRBV21-1 is flagged as a pseudogene. CDR3 length equals 16 residues.

This clone was recorded once. This chain uses TRBV18 with TRBJ1-2; D may be TRBD1 (6 bases). The CDR3 runs to 14 residues. Trimming took off 2 bases at V and 2 bases at J, with 9 bases between the two ends. In germline, CDR1 is KGHSH, CDR2 LQKENI. The CDR3 spells CASSPRQDNYGYTF. Here the CDR3 DNA reads TGTGCCAGCTCACCAAGACAGGACAACTATGGCTACACCTTC.

This clone was seen only a few times. This chain connects TRBV3-1 (or the pseudogene TRBV3-2) to TRBJ1-1; D might be TRBD1 (6 bases). V was pared by 2 bases and J by 4 bases, with 8 bases between. CDR3 size: 13 residues. The germline V gene encodes CDR1 LGHDT and CDR2 YNNKEL (reference sequence). CDR3 sequence (DNA): TGTGCCAGCAGCCAACAGGGGCTCACTGAAGCTTTCTTT. Amino acids: CASSQQGLTEAFF.

The chain is built from TRBV19 and TRBJ1-1; D perhaps matches TRBD1 (6 bases). V was pared by 6 bases and J by 3 bases, with 14 bases between. CDR3 length: 14 amino acids. CDR1 LNHDA and CDR2 SQIVND come from the germline V gene (reference sequence). CDR3: CASSTRGMDTEAFF. CDR3 bases: TGTGCCAGTAGCACCAGGGGAATGGACACTGAAGCTTTCTTT. The full variable domain, completed using reference TRBV19 and TRBJ1-1, is DGGITQSPKYLFRKEGQNVTLSCEQNLNHDAMYWYRQDPGQGLRLIYYSQIVNDFQKGDIAEGYSVSREKKESFPLTVTSAQKNPTAFYLCASSTRGMDTEAFFGQGTRLTVV.

This chain connects TRBV2 to TRBJ2-2; no clear D. V shed 4 bases and J shed 7 bases, with 10 bases lying between them. The CDR3 consists of 13 residues. Germline V gives CDR1 SNHLY, CDR2 FYNNEI. CDR3 region: CASSGQLFGELFF. The CDR3, as DNA: TGTGCCAGCAGTGGGCAGCTATTCGGGGAGCTGTTTTTT.

The sample holds a few counts of this clone. This CDR3 is CASSSLQGATEAFF. CDR3 coding DNA: TGTGCCAGCAGCTCCTTACAGGGGGCCACTGAAGCTTTCTTT. V is TRBV5-4 and J is TRBJ1-1; 9 nucleotides align to TRBD1. The trim removed 3 bases at V and 4 bases at J, leaving 4 bases unmatched. Germline loops: CDR1 SGHNT, CDR2 YYREEE (reference sequence). This CDR3 has 14 amino acids.

The V call is TRBV6-2 or TRBV6-3, the J call TRBJ2-1; D is undetermined. The CDR3 sequence is 12 residues long. V was shortened by 2 bases and J by 2 bases, with 1 base between the two germline ends. CDR1 is MNHEY, CDR2 SVGEGT, per germline. CDR3 sequence reads: CASSYTYNEQFF. As DNA, the CDR3 is TGTGCCAGCAGTTACACCTACAATGAGCAGTTCTTC.